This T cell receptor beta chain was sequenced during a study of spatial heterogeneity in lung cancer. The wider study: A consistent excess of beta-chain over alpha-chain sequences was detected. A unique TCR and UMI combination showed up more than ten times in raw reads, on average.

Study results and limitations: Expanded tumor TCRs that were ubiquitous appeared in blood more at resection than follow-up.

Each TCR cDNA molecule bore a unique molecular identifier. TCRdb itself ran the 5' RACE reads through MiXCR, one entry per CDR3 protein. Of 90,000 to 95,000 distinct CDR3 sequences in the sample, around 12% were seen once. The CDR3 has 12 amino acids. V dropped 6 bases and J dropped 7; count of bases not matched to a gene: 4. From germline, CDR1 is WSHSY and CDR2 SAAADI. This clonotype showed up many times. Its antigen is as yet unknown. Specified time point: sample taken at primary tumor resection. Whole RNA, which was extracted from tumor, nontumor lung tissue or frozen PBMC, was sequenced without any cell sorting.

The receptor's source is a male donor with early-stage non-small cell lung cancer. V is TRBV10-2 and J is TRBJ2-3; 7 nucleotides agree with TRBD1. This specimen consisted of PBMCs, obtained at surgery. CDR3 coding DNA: TGCGCCAGCAGAACAGGGGCTCATACGCAGTATTTT. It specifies CASRTGAHTQYF.